Described below is a single T cell receptor (beta chain) sequence and its context. The antigen remains unidentified. The data were taken from a study of somatic mutations in cytotoxic T cells in rheumatoid arthritis. Study-level information: Blood samples of 25 to 30 ml were drawn from patients (in EDTA) right after diagnosis and before any treatment.

Clones were sequenced by immunoSEQ multiplex PCR, and TCRdb holds only the in-frame ones, with some missing. The sample lists 16,000 or so clones, approximately 75% occurring once. Findings and caveats of the study: CD8+ T-cell clonality did not differ significantly between rheumatoid arthritis patients and age-matched healthy controls. Over 20% of CD8+ cells belonged to the largest CD8+ clone in about an eighth of the 65 patients.

V was clipped by 4 bases and J by 2 bases; unmatched bases: 9. From germline, CDR1 is SGHDT and CDR2 YYEEEE. The CDR3 loop spans 15 amino acids. This chain joins TRBV5-6 and TRBJ2-7, with 7 bases matching TRBD2. The clonotype was recovered from an adult with rheumatoid arthritis. Sequenced: CD8+ T cells sorted from blood. The CDR3 DNA reads as TGTGCCAGCAGCATGGGTCCCCGGGGGGCCTACGAGCAGTACTTC. It specifies CASSMGPRGAYEQYF.